This T cell receptor (beta chain) was documented in a study of cytomegalovirus exposure and HLA in healthy donors. The donors were healthy bone marrow donors. The PCR used 60 Vbeta and 13 Jbeta primers. TCRdb keeps only in-frame clones here, not all; method: immunoSEQ multiplex PCR. The repertoire holds roughly 160,000 clones, with 60% to 85% as singletons. The length of the CDR3 is 14 residues. The J segment lost 1 base and the V segment lost 4 bases, leaving 5 bases of the junction unmatched. Germline V gene data show CDR1 as SGHRS and CDR2 as YFSETQ. The chain uses TRBV5-1 and TRBJ2-7, with 7 bases aligning to TRBD1. Source material: PBMCs. This TCR was recovered from a woman in her fifties or sixties in good health and CMV-seropositive. The CDR3 nucleotides read TGCGCCAGCAGCGCGGACAGGAGATCCTACGAGCAGTACTTC. Translated: CASSADRRSYEQYF.